The 18 T cell receptor beta chains listed next were all sequenced from one sample in a study of T cell changes during pregnancy in multiple sclerosis. Produced via immunoSEQ multiplex PCR; TCRdb's table is partial and in-frame only. The sample lists about 100,000 clones, around 94% occurring once. Sequenced material: peripheral blood, taken in the first trimester of pregnancy. All receptors derive from a female donor with multiple sclerosis, enrolled in a pregnancy study.

The chain couples TRBV7-9 to TRBJ2-2, with a tentative D call TRBD2 (6 bases). The CDR3 spans 16 residues. Trimming took off 5 bases at V and 4 bases at J, with 17 bases between the two ends. CDR1 is SEHNR, CDR2 FQNEAQ, per germline (reference sequence). The CDR3 reads CASSRPGWRGTGELFF. In DNA, the CDR3 is TGTGCCAGCAGCAGACCGGGATGGCGGGGCACCGGGGAGCTGTTTTTT. Full variable domain (remainder filled in from reference TRBV7-9 and TRBJ2-2): DTGVSQNPRHKITKRGQNVTFRCDPISEHNRLYWYRQTLGQGPEFLTYFQNEAQLEKSRLLSDRFSAERPKGSFSTLEIQRTEQGDSAMYLCASSRPGWRGTGELFFGEGSRLTVL.

The V gene is TRBV27, the J gene TRBJ2-1; possibly TRBD2 for D (5 bases). This CDR3 is built from 16 residues. Per the germline V gene, CDR1 is MNHEY and CDR2 is SMNVEV (reference sequence). V was shortened by 6 bases and J by 2 bases, with 17 bases between the two germline ends. In DNA form, the CDR3 reads TGTGCCAGCAGCGCCCGGGGAGACTTCACCTACAATGAGCAGTTCTTC. Encoded protein: CASSARGDFTYNEQFF.

This chain links TRBV11-2 with TRBJ1-4; TRBD1 aligns across 7 bases. Unmatched junction bases numbered 4, after V lost 5 bases and J lost 10 bases. The CDR3 is 12 residues long. Germline lookup yields CDR1 SGHAT and CDR2 FQNNGV. The CDR3 sequence is CASSPAGGKLFF. The CDR3 bases are TGTGCCAGCAGCCCAGCAGGGGGAAAACTGTTTTTT.

V gene TRBV7-2 combines with J gene TRBJ1-2; 8 nucleotides align to TRBD1. CDR3 size: 14 residues. The germline V gene encodes CDR1 SGHTA and CDR2 FQGNSA. J gave up 3 bases and V 4 bases, and 4 bases lay outside the gene matches. This chain's CDR3 is CASSSKTGDYGYTF. CDR3 DNA: TGTGCCAGCAGCTCGAAGACAGGGGACTATGGCTACACCTTC.

The chain employs TRBV9 and TRBJ2-2; tentatively, D is TRBD1 (6 bases). The CDR3 loop spans 13 amino acids. Germline V gene sequence: CDR1 SGDLS, CDR2 YYNGEE. Trimming stripped 3 bases from V and 6 bases from J, with 9 bases between. The CDR3 reads CASSDTGSGELFF. The CDR3 region has the DNA TGTGCCAGCAGCGATACAGGGTCCGGGGAGCTGTTTTTT.

J is TRBJ2-5 and V is TRBV5-4; weak D call: TRBD1 (6 bases). The CDR3 is 15 residues long. Germline CDR1 SGHNT, CDR2 YYREEE (reference sequence). V dropped 5 bases and J dropped 0 bases, with 14 bases sitting between them. The CDR3 reads CASSSRTAYQETQYF. The CDR3 nucleotides read TGTGCCAGCAGTTCGAGGACAGCCTACCAAGAGACCCAGTACTTC.

V is TRBV27 and J is TRBJ2-6, with 11 bases aligning to TRBD1. V lost 3 bases to trimming and J lost 2 bases; unmatched junction nucleotides: 6. The V gene's germline CDR1 is MNHEY and CDR2 SMNVEV (reference sequence). The CDR3 sequence is 18 residues long. The CDR3 nucleotides read TGTGCCAGCAGTTTGGCTGGACAGGGGGCCCCTGGGGCCAACGTCCTGACTTTC. Its translation: CASSLAGQGAPGANVLTF. The complete variable domain, with remaining parts taken from reference TRBV27 and TRBJ2-6, reads EAQVTQNPRYLITVTGKKLTVTCSQNMNHEYMSWYRQDPGLGLRQIYYSMNVEVTDKGDVPEGYKVSRKEKRNFPLILESPSPNQTSLYFCASSLAGQGAPGANVLTFGAGSRLTVL.

The chain uses TRBV28 and TRBJ2-3; maybe TRBD2 (6 bases). Trimming removed 2 bases from V and 2 bases from J, with 14 bases in between. The length of the CDR3 is 16 residues. Germline CDR1 is MDHEN and CDR2 is SYDVKM. The CDR3 DNA follows: TGTGCCAGCAGTTTAGGGGGACTGGGCCCCACAGATACGCAGTATTTT. Amino acids: CASSLGGLGPTDTQYF.

The chain uses TRBV19 and TRBJ1-1, with 7 positions matching TRBD1. V lost 4 bases and J lost 0; bases outside the gene matches: 11. The CDR3 is 17 residues long. CDR1 LNHDA and CDR2 SQIVND come from the germline V gene (reference sequence). CDR3 sequence (DNA): TGTGCCAGTAGTACTACGACAGGGAGCATGGTGAACACTGAAGCTTTCTTT. Protein: CASSTTTGSMVNTEAFF.

The chain recombines TRBV18 with TRBJ2-5, with TRBD2 matching 9 bases. Germline V gives CDR1 KGHSH, CDR2 LQKENI. This CDR3 comprises 15 residues. V shed 1 base and J 5 bases; nucleotides not matched to a gene: 5. The CDR3 nucleotides are TGTGCCAGCTCACCACTAGCGGGAGACGGGGAGACCCAGTACTTC. Translation: CASSPLAGDGETQYF.

The chain's CDR3 is CASSLSTNYYEQYF. In DNA form, the CDR3 reads TGTGCCAGCAGCTTAAGCACGAACTACTACGAGCAGTACTTC. The chain recombines TRBV27 with TRBJ2-7; D remains ambiguous. The CDR3 runs to 14 residues. Trimming stripped 6 bases from V and 3 bases from J, with 15 bases between. Germline values: CDR1 MNHEY, CDR2 SMNVEV (reference sequence).

The rearrangement joins TRBV5-4 to TRBJ2-4, with 14 nucleotides matching TRBD2. The germline V gene has CDR1 SGHNT and CDR2 YYREEE (reference sequence). The CDR3 length is 19 residues. V was clipped by 1 base and J by 1 base; unmatched bases: 7. CDR3 DNA: TGTGCCAGCAGCTTGACCGGGACTAGCGGGAGCATCGCCAAAAACATTCAGTACTTC. As protein: CASSLTGTSGSIAKNIQYF.

The gene calls are TRBV19 and TRBJ1-2; 10 positions match TRBD1. The trim removed 5 bases at V and 3 bases at J, leaving 3 bases unmatched. CDR1 is LNHDA and CDR2 is SQIVND in the germline V gene (reference sequence). This CDR3 has 14 residues. The CDR3 loop reads CASSPGQGDYGYTF. The CDR3 DNA follows: TGTGCCAGTAGTCCAGGACAGGGGGACTATGGCTACACCTTC.

This sequence joins TRBV14 and TRBJ2-7, with D possibly being TRBD2 (6 bases). Germline V gives CDR1 SGHDN, CDR2 FVKESK. Trimming took 1 base from V and 3 from J, leaving 13 bases between them. The CDR3 sequence is 15 residues long. The CDR3 DNA reads as TGTGCCAGCAGCCAAGGGGGAGGCGGGTACTACGAGCAGTACTTC. Translation gives CASSQGGGGYYEQYF.

This chain connects TRBV4-1 to TRBJ1-4; 10 nucleotides align to TRBD1. V lost 5 bases to trimming and J lost 8 bases; unmatched junction nucleotides: 8. Germline-derived CDR1 and CDR2 are MGHRA and YSYEKL. The CDR3 sequence is 15 residues long. The CDR3 nucleotides are TGCGCCAGCAGCAATTCCGGGACAGGGGTAGAAAAACTGTTTTTT. Protein sequence: CASSNSGTGVEKLFF.

This clone was counted only a few times. The rearrangement uses TRBV7-6 and TRBJ1-3, with 9 bases fitting TRBD1. The CDR3 runs to 15 residues. The germline V gene has CDR1 SGHVS and CDR2 FNYEAQ. Trimming cost V 1 base and J 4 bases; bases outside gene matches: 2. CDR3 bases: TGTGCCAGCAGCTTAGGGACAGGGGTAGGAAACACCATATATTTT. Residues: CASSLGTGVGNTIYF.

The chain links TRBV7-8 to TRBJ2-7, with D possibly TRBD1 on 5 matching bases. V shed 5 bases and J shed 6 bases, with 14 bases lying between them. In germline, CDR1 is SGHVS, CDR2 FQNEAQ. This CDR3 is built from 13 residues. The CDR3 bases are TGTGCCAGCAGCACCGCCTTTGGGGCCGAGCAGTACTTC. This gives the protein CASSTAFGAEQYF. Together with reference TRBV7-8 and TRBJ2-7, the CDR3 gives the full variable domain: GAGVSQSPRYKVAKRGQDVALRCDPISGHVSLFWYQQALGQGPEFLTYFQNEAQLDKSGLPSDRFFAERPEGSVSTLKIQRTQQEDSAVYLCASSTAFGAEQYFGPGTRLTVT.

The chain employs TRBV9 and TRBJ2-5; tentatively, D is TRBD2 (6 bases). The V end lost 4 bases, the J end lost 2 bases, and 18 bases lay between the germline ends. This CDR3 is 16 amino acids long. Germline V CDR1 and CDR2: SGDLS, YYNGEE. In DNA form, the CDR3 reads TGTGCCAGCAGCCCCCATGGGGGAGGCCGACAAGAGACCCAGTACTTC. Residues: CASSPHGGGRQETQYF. Full variable domain (outside the CDR3, taken from reference TRBV9 and TRBJ2-5): DSGVTQTPKHLITATGQRVTLRCSPRSGDLSVYWYQQSLDQGLQFLIQYYNGEERAKGNILERFSAQQFPDLHSELNLSSLELGDSALYFCASSPHGGGRQETQYFGPGTRLLVL.